The 2 T cell receptor beta chains below were found in one sample sequenced in a study of T cell changes during pregnancy in multiple sclerosis. Only in-frame clones appear in the TCRdb table, and some are missing; sequencing was by immunoSEQ multiplex PCR. The sample shows some 60,000 clones, 92% of them seen only once. The sample here was peripheral blood, taken in the first trimester of pregnancy. Every receptor here comes from a female donor with multiple sclerosis, enrolled in a pregnancy study.

This chain links TRBV28 with TRBJ2-6; tentatively, D is TRBD2 (6 bases). Between the trimmed V and J ends, which lost 3 bases and 0 bases, there was a span of 15 bases. The CDR3 totals 18 residues. The germline CDR1 and CDR2 sequences are MDHEN and SYDVKM. CDR3 bases: TGTGCCAGCAGTTTCTCCTTGGGACTTGGCTCTGGGGCCAACGTCCTGACTTTC. Translated, it gives CASSFSLGLGSGANVLTF.

This chain uses TRBV11-2 with TRBJ1-5, with a possible D match to TRBD1 (6 bases). Trimming removed 0 bases at V and 5 bases at J, with 11 bases between. This CDR3 is built from 15 residues. Germline lookup yields CDR1 SGHAT and CDR2 FQNNGV. This CDR3 reads CASSLDGGGYQPQHF. Written as DNA, the CDR3 is TGTGCCAGCAGCTTAGACGGGGGGGGCTATCAGCCCCAGCATTTT.